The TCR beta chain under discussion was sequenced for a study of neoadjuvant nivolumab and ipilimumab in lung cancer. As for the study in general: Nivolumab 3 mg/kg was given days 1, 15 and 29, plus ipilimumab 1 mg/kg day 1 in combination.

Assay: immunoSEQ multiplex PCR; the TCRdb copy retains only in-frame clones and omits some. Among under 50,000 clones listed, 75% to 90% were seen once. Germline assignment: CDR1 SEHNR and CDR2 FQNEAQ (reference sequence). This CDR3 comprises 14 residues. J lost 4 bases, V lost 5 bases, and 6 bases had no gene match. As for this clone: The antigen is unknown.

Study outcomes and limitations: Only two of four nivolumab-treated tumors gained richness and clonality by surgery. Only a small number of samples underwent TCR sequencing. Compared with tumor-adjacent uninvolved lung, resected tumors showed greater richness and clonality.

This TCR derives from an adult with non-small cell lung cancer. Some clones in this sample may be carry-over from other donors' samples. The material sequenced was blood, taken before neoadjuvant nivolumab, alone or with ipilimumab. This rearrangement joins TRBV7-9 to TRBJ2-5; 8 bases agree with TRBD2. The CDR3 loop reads CASSLGGEGETQYF. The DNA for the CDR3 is TGTGCCAGCAGCCTCGGGGGGGAGGGAGAGACCCAGTACTTC.